The 17 T cell receptor beta chains below were found in one sample sequenced in a study of blood T cells in healthy people across ages. Using a J-beta primer mix together with a sample-barcoded 5' primer, a second PCR was run for about 6 to 12 cycles. TCRdb processed the 5' RACE reads anew with MiXCR; each CDR3 protein has one entry. This table has some 1 million distinct CDR3 sequences, less than 50% appearing once. The sequenced sample consisted of blood. Source of these receptors: a woman between 55 and 75 years old in good health.

The chain is built from TRBV20-1 and TRBJ2-3; a weak D match, TRBD2 (7 bases). CDR1 and CDR2 from the germline V gene are DFQATT and SNEGSKA (reference sequence). The CDR3 has 14 residues. V was trimmed by 5 bases and J by 1 base, leaving 13 bases between them. The CDR3 sequence is CSAERGGGTDTQYF. As DNA, the CDR3 is TGCAGTGCTGAGAGGGGGGGTGGCACAGATACGCAGTATTTT.

The table lists this clonotype with a few counts. CDR3: CSVVLGTNQPQHF. The CDR3 DNA reads TGCAGCGTTGTTCTGGGGACCAATCAGCCCCAGCATTTT. The genes are TRBV29-1 and TRBJ1-5; maybe TRBD1 (5 bases). Trimming cost V 4 bases and J 3 bases, with 10 bases left between them. The germline gives CDR1 SQVTM, CDR2 ANQGSEA. CDR3 size: 13 residues.

This clonotype was detected only a few times. The CDR3 reads CSVVSGLAKNEQFF. CDR3 DNA sequence: TGCAGCGTTGTGTCGGGACTAGCGAAAAATGAGCAGTTCTTC. The chain links TRBV29-1 to TRBJ2-1; the match to TRBD2 covers 10 bases. The CDR3 is made up of 14 amino acids. V lost 4 bases, J lost 7 bases, and 7 bases stayed unmatched. In germline, CDR1 is SQVTM, CDR2 ANQGSEA.

The V and J genes are TRBV29-1 and TRBJ1-1; D gene unclear. This CDR3 has 12 amino acids. CDR1 and CDR2 (germline): SQVTM, ANQGSEA. V shed 7 bases and J shed 7 bases, with 16 bases lying between them. The CDR3 loop is CSGYFLPDEAFF. The CDR3 DNA is TGCAGCGGTTACTTCCTCCCTGATGAAGCTTTCTTT.

The V and J genes are TRBV11-1 and TRBJ2-7; no firm D call. The J call may be faulty, since TRBJ2-5 better matches the DNA end. The germline V gene encodes CDR1 SGHAT and CDR2 FQDESV (reference sequence). The CDR3 length is 15 residues. The DNA for the CDR3 is TGTGCCAGCAGCGAGCGAGTGGCGCGGACAGAGACCCAGTACTTC. Its translation is CASSERVARTETQYF.

This clonotype was observed a handful of times. V is TRBV12-3 or TRBV12-4 and J is TRBJ2-1; 11 bases are a match to TRBD2. The CDR3 loop spans 16 amino acids. V trimming: 3 bases; J trimming: 8 bases; junction bases outside the gene matches: 9. The CDR3 nucleotides read TGTGCCAGCAGTTTGCGAGTAGCGGGAGGGCCGGATGAGCAGTTCTTC. Residues: CASSLRVAGGPDEQFF.

CDR3 region: CASSYGRLSTDTQYF. The CDR3 coding sequence is TGTGCCAGCAGTTACGGGCGCCTTAGCACAGATACGCAGTATTTT. The gene calls are TRBV6-2 or TRBV6-3 and TRBJ2-3, with unresolved D. CDR1 is MNHEY, CDR2 SVGEGT, per germline. V was pared by 2 bases and J by 0 bases, with 9 bases between. CDR3 length: 15 amino acids.

V and J are TRBV27 and TRBJ1-2; D gene ambiguous. Deletions cut 5 bases from V and 5 bases from J, with 12 bases between. CDR3 length: 13 amino acids. Germline V gives CDR1 MNHEY, CDR2 SMNVEV (reference sequence). The CDR3 DNA reads TGTGCCAGCAGTCCACACGGCTATTATGGCTACACCTTC. Amino acids: CASSPHGYYGYTF.

J is TRBJ2-5 and V is TRBV27; D not resolved. Germline V gene sequence: CDR1 MNHEY, CDR2 SMNVEV (reference sequence). Trimming pared 2 bases from V and 5 bases from J, leaving 9 bases between. The CDR3 is 13 residues long. The CDR3 is CASSLIGWETQYF. CDR3 nucleotide sequence: TGTGCCAGCAGTTTAATCGGCTGGGAGACCCAGTACTTC.

This clonotype was picked up many times. V is TRBV15 and J is TRBJ2-3, with D possibly matching TRBD2 (6 bases). The CDR3 length is 19 residues. Trimming left V 3 bases short and J 1 base short, with 23 bases between. CDR1 is LNHNV, CDR2 YYDKDF, per germline (reference sequence). CDR3 sequence (DNA): TGTGCCACCAGCAGCACTACTGGTGGGGTTAGCGGCCGCACAGATACGCAGTATTTT. This codes for CATSSTTGGVSGRTDTQYF.

The rearrangement joins TRBV18 to TRBJ2-1; 13 bases agree with TRBD2. Germline values: CDR1 KGHSH, CDR2 LQKENI. The ends lost 2 bases at V and 9 bases at J; junction bases unmatched: 4. CDR3 size: 15 residues. The CDR3 reads CASSPVRLAGGEQFF. As DNA, the CDR3 is TGTGCCAGCTCACCAGTGAGACTAGCGGGAGGTGAGCAGTTCTTC.

The chain joins TRBV11-2 to TRBJ2-1, with TRBD2 identical over 9 bases. V gave up 5 bases and J gave up 9 bases; unmatched junction bases: 5. Germline CDR1 SGHAT, CDR2 FQNNGV. The CDR3 has 13 residues. The CDR3 sequence: CASSLSGSVEQFF. DNA of the CDR3: TGTGCCAGCAGCCTTAGCGGGAGTGTTGAGCAGTTCTTC.

A few counts support this clonotype. The chain is built from TRBV4-1 and TRBJ2-6; D possibly corresponds to TRBD1 (6 bases). Germline assignment: CDR1 MGHRA and CDR2 YSYEKL. This CDR3 spans 20 amino acids. Trimming took off 0 bases at V and 2 bases at J, with 20 bases between the two ends. DNA for the CDR3: TGCGCCAGCAGCCAAGAGGCCCAGGGGAAAGGTATAGCTGGGGCCAACGTCCTGACTTTC. This translates into CASSQEAQGKGIAGANVLTF.

This clonotype was observed a handful of times. The V and J genes are TRBV7-9 and TRBJ2-7, with TRBD2 matching over 8 bases. The CDR3 is 15 residues long. V gave up 4 bases and J gave up 2 bases; unmatched junction bases: 7. Germline CDR1 is SEHNR and CDR2 is FQNEAQ (reference sequence). CDR3 in DNA: TGTGCCAGCAGCTCAAAGGAGCGGGAGCCCTACGAGCAGTACTTC. Translation: CASSSKEREPYEQYF.

CDR3 residues: CASSDGGANYGYTF. The CDR3 nucleotides read TGTGCCAGCAGTGATGGGGGAGCTAACTATGGCTACACCTTC. V and J are TRBV2 and TRBJ1-2; perhaps TRBD1 as D (5 bases). Germline-derived CDR1 and CDR2 are SNHLY and FYNNEI. The CDR3 runs 14 residues. With 3 bases removed from V and 0 bases from J, the gap between germline ends came to 8 bases. The whole variable domain, remainder taken from reference TRBV2 and TRBJ1-2, is EPEVTQTPSHQVTQMGQEVILRCVPISNHLYFYWYRQILGQKVEFLVSFYNNEISEKSEIFDDQFSVERPDGSNFTLKIRSTKLEDSAMYFCASSDGGANYGYTFGSGTRLTVV.

The rearrangement links TRBV20-1 to TRBJ2-3; D perhaps matches TRBD1 (5 bases). Germline CDR1 is DFQATT and CDR2 is SNEGSKA (reference sequence). The CDR3 covers 15 residues. V lost 0 bases, J lost 6 bases, and 16 bases lay in between. CDR3 amino acids: CSARDRTRSVDTQYF. CDR3 bases: TGCAGTGCTAGAGATAGGACAAGGTCCGTGGATACGCAGTATTTT.

This clonotype came up a few times. The rearrangement links TRBV5-1 to TRBJ1-2, with 9 bases aligning to TRBD1. The V segment lost 3 bases and the J segment 7 bases; nucleotides outside the gene matches: 4. Per the germline V gene, CDR1 is SGHRS and CDR2 is YFSETQ. The CDR3 totals 13 residues. CDR3 nucleotide sequence: TGCGCCAGCAGCTCAGGGACAGGGCGTGGCTACACCTTC. Translation gives CASSSGTGRGYTF.